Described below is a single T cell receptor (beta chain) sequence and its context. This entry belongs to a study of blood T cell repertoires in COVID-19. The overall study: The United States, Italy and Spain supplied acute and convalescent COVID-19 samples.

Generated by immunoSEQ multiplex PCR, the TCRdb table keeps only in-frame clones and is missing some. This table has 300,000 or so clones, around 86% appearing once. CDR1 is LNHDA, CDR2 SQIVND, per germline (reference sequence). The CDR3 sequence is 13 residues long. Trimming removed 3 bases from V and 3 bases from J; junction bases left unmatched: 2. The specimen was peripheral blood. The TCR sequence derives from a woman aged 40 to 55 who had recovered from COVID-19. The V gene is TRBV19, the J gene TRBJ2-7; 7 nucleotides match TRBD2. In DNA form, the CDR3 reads TGTGCCAGTAGTATTGCGGGGGACTACGAGCAGTACTTC. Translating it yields CASSIAGDYEQYF.